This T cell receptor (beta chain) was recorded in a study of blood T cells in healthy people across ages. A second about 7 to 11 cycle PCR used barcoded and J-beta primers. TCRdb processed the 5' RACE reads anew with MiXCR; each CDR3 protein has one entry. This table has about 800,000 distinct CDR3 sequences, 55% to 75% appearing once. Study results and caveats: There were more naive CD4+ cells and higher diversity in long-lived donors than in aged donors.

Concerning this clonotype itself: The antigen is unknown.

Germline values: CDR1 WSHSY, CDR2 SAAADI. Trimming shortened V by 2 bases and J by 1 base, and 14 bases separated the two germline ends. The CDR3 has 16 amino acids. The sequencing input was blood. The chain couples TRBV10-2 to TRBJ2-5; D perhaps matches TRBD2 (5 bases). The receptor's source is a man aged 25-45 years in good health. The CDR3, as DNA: TGCGCCAGCAGTGAGCGGGCGGGTCGTACCCAAGAGACCCAGTACTTC. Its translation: CASSERAGRTQETQYF.